These T cell receptor beta chains were read from a single sample in a study of cytomegalovirus exposure and HLA in healthy donors. The table came from immunoSEQ multiplex PCR; TCRdb's copy has only in-frame clones and leaves some out. The sample holds about 200,000 clones, about an eighth seen once. The sequenced sample was PBMCs. The origin of the receptors is a man aged 45-65 years in good health and CMV-seropositive. CDR3s include the opening cysteine and the closing phenylalanine or tryptophan. Each record gives: V gene, J gene, clone size, D gene, CDR3 DNA, CDR3 protein. The D gene is left open where the match is weak. Size values are once, few and many counts, or a class for expanded clones, and some rows have none.

TRBV27	TRBJ1-1	-	-	TGTGCCAGCAGCCGAAAGCAGGGTCCAGGAAAAGCTTTCTTT	CASSRKQGPGKAFF
TRBV28	TRBJ2-3	-	TRBD2	TGTGCCAGCAGTTCCTTCGGGGGGGACACAGATACGCAGTATTTT	CASSSFGGDTDTQYF
TRBV7-2	TRBJ1-6	-	TRBD1	TGTGCCAGCAGGTCCGGGACAGATAATTCACCCCTCCACTTT	CASRSGTDNSPLHF
TRBV5-1	TRBJ2-2	few	-	TGCGCCAGCAGCTTGGGACAGGTGAACACCGGGAAGCTGTTTTTT	CASSLGQVNTGKLFF
TRBV30	TRBJ2-7	few	-	TGTGCCTGGAGAGGGGACTCCTACGAGCAGTACTTC	CAWRGDSYEQYF
TRBV2	TRBJ2-3	few	TRBD2	TGTGCCAGCAGTGAACGGGTAGCGGGGTTGGTAGATACGCAGTATTTT	CASSERVAGLVDTQYF
TRBV7-9	TRBJ1-5	-	-	TGTGCCAGCACCCTACGGGGGGAACGCAATCAGCCCCAGCATTTT	CASTLRGERNQPQHF
TRBV7-6	TRBJ1-1	-	-	TGTGCCAGCAGCTGGACGGAGGGTTTGAACACTGAAGCTTTCTTT	CASSWTEGLNTEAFF
TRBV29-1	TRBJ2-5	-	-	TGCAGCGTAGGAAGACCCCAAGCGCAAGAGACCCAGTACTTC	CSVGRPQAQETQYF
TRBV12-5	TRBJ1-2	-	TRBD1	TGTGCTAGCACACGCGGACAGGGACGCGGCTACACCTTC	CASTRGQGRGYTF
TRBV5-1	TRBJ2-6	few	TRBD1	TGCGCCAGCAGCCCGACAGGGATAACCTCTGGGGCCAACGTCCTGACTTTC	CASSPTGITSGANVLTF
TRBV27	TRBJ2-3	-	TRBD2	TGTGCCAGCAGTGGACTAGGGGTAGATACGCAGTATTTT	CASSGLGVDTQYF
TRBV5-6	TRBJ1-5	few	-	TGTGCCAGCAGCCGGACAGTTAGCAATCAGCCCCAGCATTTT	CASSRTVSNQPQHF
TRBV7-9	TRBJ2-7	few	-	TGTGCCAGCAGCACGGAAAACCGCGGGACGGCCGGACACGAGCAGTACTTC	CASSTENRGTAGHEQYF
TRBV6-6	TRBJ2-5	-	TRBD2	TGTGCCAGCAGTTACTCGGGGCGGGGGGGGAGGACGACCCAGTACTTC	CASSYSGRGGRTTQYF
TRBV28	TRBJ1-5	-	-	TGTGCCAGCAGTTTCGGGGGGGATAGCAATCAGCCCCAGCATTTT	CASSFGGDSNQPQHF
TRBV19	TRBJ1-4	-	-	TGTGCCAGTAGTATGGACAGCTATAATGAAAAACTGTTTTTT	CASSMDSYNEKLFF
TRBV29-1	TRBJ2-5	-	TRBD1	TGCAGCTCAACCGGGACAGGGGGCGGAGAGACCCAGTACTTC	CSSTGTGGGETQYF
TRBV7-9	TRBJ1-2	-	-	TGTGCCAGCAGCTTAGGAGCCCTCTATGGCTACACCTTC	CASSLGALYGYTF
TRBV11-2	TRBJ1-2	-	TRBD1	TGTGCCAGCAGCTTAGGACAGGGTATGAATTATGGCTACACCTTC	CASSLGQGMNYGYTF
TRBV7-9	TRBJ1-2	-	-	TGTGCCGCGAAGCGGGGTTCCTATGGCTACACCTTC	CAAKRGSYGYTF
TRBV28	TRBJ1-6	few	-	TGTGCCAGCAGGCCGTACACCAGCTCCTATAATTCACCCCTCCACTTT	CASRPYTSSYNSPLHF
TRBV7-6	TRBJ1-1	-	-	TGTGCCAGCAGCTTAGAGGGGGATTTGGGTGAAGCTTTCTTT	CASSLEGDLGEAFF
TRBV10-1	TRBJ2-5	few	TRBD2	TGCGCCAGCAGTGTTATGGGACTAGCGGGGGGGAAAGAGACCCAGTACTTC	CASSVMGLAGGKETQYF
TRBV7-2	TRBJ1-6	-	TRBD1	TGTGCCAGCAGCTTAAAAGTGTCGGACAGGGAGACAATACCACCCCTCCACTTT	CASSLKVSDRETIPPLHF
TRBV2	TRBJ1-4	-	-	TGTGCCAGCAAGGGGGGGGCCGATGAAAAACTGTTTTTT	CASKGGADEKLFF
TRBV27	TRBJ1-5	-	TRBD1	TGTGCCAGCGGGGGGCAGGGGGCGGGCAATCAGCCCCAGCATTTT	CASGGQGAGNQPQHF
TRBV7-6	TRBJ2-5	many	TRBD2	TGTGCCAGCAGCTTGGGGGGGGAAGAGACCCAGTACTTC	CASSLGGEETQYF
TRBV15	TRBJ1-5	-	-	TGTGCCACCAGCAGAGATCGGGGAAATCAGCCCCAGCATTTT	CATSRDRGNQPQHF
TRBV19	TRBJ1-2	-	-	TGTGCCAGTAGTACCTTTGGGAGGTCTGGCTACACCTTC	CASSTFGRSGYTF
TRBV19	TRBJ1-5	few	-	TGTGCCACCCACCCGGGGGGATCCAATCAGCCCCAGCATTTT	CATHPGGSNQPQHF
TRBV13	TRBJ1-6	few	-	TGTGCCAGCAGCTTAGGCCTGGGGGGCTATAATTCACCCCTCCACTTT	CASSLGLGGYNSPLHF
TRBV6-5	TRBJ1-1	-	-	TGTGCCAGCAGTTACTCGGCAGGGAGGGCTGAAGCTTTCTTT	CASSYSAGRAEAFF
TRBV9	TRBJ2-2	-	TRBD2	TGTGCCAGCCGTTCTAGCGGGGGTGAGACCGGGGAGCTGTTTTTT	CASRSSGGETGELFF
TRBV9	TRBJ1-6	-	-	TGTGCCAGCAGCGTTACTGATTTTAATTCACCCCTCCACTTT	CASSVTDFNSPLHF
TRBV5-4	TRBJ2-1	-	TRBD2	TGTGCCAGCAGCTTGCCCCTAGCGGGGGCCAACAATGAGCAGTTCTTC	CASSLPLAGANNEQFF
TRBV2	TRBJ2-1	few	-	TGTGCCAGCAGTGAAAGCCCCAGGGTTGATGAGCAGTTCTTC	CASSESPRVDEQFF
TRBV13	TRBJ1-1	once	TRBD1	TGTGCCAGCACCCTCCCCTCACCGGGACAGCAAGCTTTCTTT	CASTLPSPGQQAFF
TRBV30	TRBJ1-5	few	-	TGTGCCTGGGGACAAAATCAGCCCCAGCATTTT	CAWGQNQPQHF
TRBV20-1	TRBJ1-2	-	-	TGCAGTGGAACAAAAGGCTACACCTTC	CSGTKGYTF